This T cell receptor (beta chain) was identified during a study of blood T cell repertoires in COVID-19. This CDR3 is 14 amino acids long. J lost 4 bases, V lost 6 bases, and 4 bases had no gene match. In germline, CDR1 is KGHSH, CDR2 LQKENI. Some clones are missing from TCRdb's copy, which holds only in-frame ones; the method was immunoSEQ multiplex PCR. The sample lists under 150,000 clones; about four fifths were seen once. The source of this sequence is a man at least 80 years old with acute or convalescent COVID-19. The rearrangement links TRBV18 to TRBJ2-7; 12 nucleotides match TRBD1. The sample comprised peripheral blood. The chain's CDR3 is CASSMGQGAYEQYF. The CDR3 DNA is TGTGCCAGCTCCATGGGACAGGGGGCATACGAGCAGTACTTC.